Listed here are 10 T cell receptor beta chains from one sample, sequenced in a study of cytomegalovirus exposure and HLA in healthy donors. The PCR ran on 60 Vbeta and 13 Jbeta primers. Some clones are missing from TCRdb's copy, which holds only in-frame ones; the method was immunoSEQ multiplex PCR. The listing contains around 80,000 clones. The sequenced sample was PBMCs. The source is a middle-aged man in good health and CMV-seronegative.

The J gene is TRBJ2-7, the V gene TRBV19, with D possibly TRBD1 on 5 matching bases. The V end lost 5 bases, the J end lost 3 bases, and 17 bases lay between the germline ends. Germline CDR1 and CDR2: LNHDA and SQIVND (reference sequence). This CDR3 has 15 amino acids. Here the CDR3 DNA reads TGTGCCAGTAGTCTTGGGCAGGGTCGGCTCTACGAGCAGTACTTC. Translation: CASSLGQGRLYEQYF.

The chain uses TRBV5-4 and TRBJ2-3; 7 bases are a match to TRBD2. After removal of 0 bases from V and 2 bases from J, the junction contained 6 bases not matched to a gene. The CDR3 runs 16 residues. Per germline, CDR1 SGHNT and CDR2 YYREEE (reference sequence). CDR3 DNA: TGTGCCAGCAGCTTGGATTTAGCGGGCACCACAGATACGCAGTATTTT. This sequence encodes CASSLDLAGTTDTQYF.

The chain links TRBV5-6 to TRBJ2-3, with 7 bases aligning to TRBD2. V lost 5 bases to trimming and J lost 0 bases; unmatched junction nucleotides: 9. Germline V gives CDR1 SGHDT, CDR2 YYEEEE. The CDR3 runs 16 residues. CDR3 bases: TGTGCCAGCAGGGGGCGAGCGGGGACTAGCACAGATACGCAGTATTTT. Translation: CASRGRAGTSTDTQYF.

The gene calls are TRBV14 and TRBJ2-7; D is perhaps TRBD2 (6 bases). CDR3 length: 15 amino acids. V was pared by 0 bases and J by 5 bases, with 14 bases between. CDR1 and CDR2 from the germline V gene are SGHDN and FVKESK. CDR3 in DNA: TGTGCCAGCAGCCAAGATCTAGGAGGGGTCCACGAGCAGTACTTC. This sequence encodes CASSQDLGGVHEQYF.

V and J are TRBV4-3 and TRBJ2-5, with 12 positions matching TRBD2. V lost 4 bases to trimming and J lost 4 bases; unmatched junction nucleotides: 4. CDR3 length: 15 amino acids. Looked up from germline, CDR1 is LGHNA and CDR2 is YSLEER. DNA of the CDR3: TGCGCCAGCAGCCGATTACTAGCGGGAGGAGAGACCCAGTACTTC. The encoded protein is CASSRLLAGGETQYF.

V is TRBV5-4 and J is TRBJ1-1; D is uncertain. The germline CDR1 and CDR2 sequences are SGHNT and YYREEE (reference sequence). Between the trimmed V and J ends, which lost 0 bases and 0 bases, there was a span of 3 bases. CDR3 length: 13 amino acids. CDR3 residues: CASSLALNTEAFF. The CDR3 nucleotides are TGTGCCAGCAGCTTGGCTCTGAACACTGAAGCTTTCTTT.

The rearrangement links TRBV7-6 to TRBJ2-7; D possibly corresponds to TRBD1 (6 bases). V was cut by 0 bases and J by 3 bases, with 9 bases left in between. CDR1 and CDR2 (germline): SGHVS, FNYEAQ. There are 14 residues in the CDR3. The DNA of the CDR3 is TGTGCCAGCAGCTTAGCACCACAGGGCTACGAGCAGTACTTC. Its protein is CASSLAPQGYEQYF.

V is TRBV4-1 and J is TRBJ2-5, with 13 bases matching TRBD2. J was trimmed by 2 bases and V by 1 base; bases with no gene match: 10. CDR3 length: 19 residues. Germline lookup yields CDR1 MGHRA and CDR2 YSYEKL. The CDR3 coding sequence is TGCGCCAGCAGCCAAGTTCCATGGGAACTAGCGGGAGGGCAAGAGACCCAGTACTTC. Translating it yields CASSQVPWELAGGQETQYF.

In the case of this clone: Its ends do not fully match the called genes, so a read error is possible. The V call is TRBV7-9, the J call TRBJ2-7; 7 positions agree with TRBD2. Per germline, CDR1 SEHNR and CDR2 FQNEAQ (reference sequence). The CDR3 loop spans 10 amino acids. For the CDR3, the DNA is TGTGCCAGCGGTAAGCGGGGCGAAGACTTC. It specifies CASGKRGEDF.

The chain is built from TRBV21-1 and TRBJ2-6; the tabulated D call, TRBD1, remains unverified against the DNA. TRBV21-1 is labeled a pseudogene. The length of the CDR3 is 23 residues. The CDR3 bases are TGTGCCAGCAGCAAAGCGCTTTTTCACGGCGCACGGACAGGGAAATCTGGGGCCAACGTCCTGACTTTC. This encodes CASSKALFHGARTGKSGANVLTF.